This T cell receptor (beta chain) emerged from a study of identical twins listed by TCRdb under 2016. Context from the whole study: To test whether fetal clonotypes persist, this study deep-sequenced TCR alpha and beta repertoires from monozygotic twins, from unrelated adults of various ages, and from cord blood. To rule out contamination, the twin experiments were replicated at different times with different library preparation protocols.

Library generation was performed with 5' RACE. Data came from an Illumina HiSeq 2000. A universal primer binding site was introduced by template switching, and a unique molecular identifier was present in the final cDNA, enabling accurate counting of TCR cDNA molecules. First-strand cDNA for TCR alpha and beta chains was synthesized from specific primers in the conserved constant-segment region. Each cDNA library was double barcoded, with a SMART-Mk sample barcode plus Illumina barcodes, to control for contamination. TruSeq adapter sequences, together with Illumina sample barcodes, were added in two successive PCR steps. The Illumina HiSeq platform was used with custom primers to sequence TCR alpha and beta cDNA libraries. In the source study's methods: MiGEC processed the raw reads to extract unique molecular identifiers, while MiXCR was used to determine the CDR3 positions. Recombination models were inferred per individual with the repgenHMM and IGoR tools using an EM algorithm. Shared clonotypes were analyzed with the tcR package in R, and sharing was normalized by the product of cloneset sizes. Out-of-frame nonproductive sequences were analyzed to study raw recombination free of thymic and clonal selection effects. The public reads were run again by TCRdb, first through fastp at Q25 and then through MiXCR, and only productive beta chains were kept. Every distinct CDR3 protein forms one entry, paired with its most common genes and DNA. The V and J calls and clone size come from TCRdb's table, not from the authors' own analysis. The table for this sample lists some 560,000 distinct CDR3 sequences; nearly 10% of them were counted only once. Of the sample, under 3% falls within the top ten clones.

The CDR3 sequence holds 16 residues, the cysteine and phenylalanine included. The retained sequence is limited to the CDR3, 48 bases, with the frame set at the first base. Sequences LGHNA (CDR1) and YSLEER (CDR2) are obtained from the germline V gene. The trim is 3 bases for V and 0 bases for J, with a gap of 15 bases between the germline ends. Overall results and qualifications from the work: Excess twin sharing in beta out-of-frame sequences was weaker because fewer shared sequences lowered the signal-to-noise ratio. Zero-insertion analyses could be partly confounded by invariant T cells such as MAIT and iNKT, though diverse VJ usage argued against such confounding for most clonotypes. Recombination models systematically underestimated out-of-frame TCR alpha sharing in monozygotic twins but agreed with sharing between unrelated individuals. Compared with coincidental sharing between unrelated individuals, out-of-frame TCR alpha sequences shared between twins had an excess of sequences with low generation probability. Because the same donors could not be followed over many years, the conclusions relied on cross-sectional statistical analysis. Abundant cord blood beta clonotypes had fewer insertions, young adult naive repertoires showed a similar but weaker trend, and memory repertoires showed no such trend.

Turning to this clonotype: The specificity of this receptor is unknown. No base-level quality is on record; no much larger clone is a single base apart.

Only healthy Caucasian donors were included. The twin cohort comprised three pairs of female monozygotic twins, all aged roughly 18 to 30 years. Peripheral blood mononuclear cells were used as the source from which RNA for TCR libraries was isolated. The sample was also linked to a second study, of yellow fever vaccine responses in identical twins. According to the second study: The T cell response to vaccination in identical twins was reported by the authors to appear partly convergent and partly personalized. The study precisely tracked vaccine-responding T cell clones in identical twins.

The sequence derives from a woman under 30 in good health. The sample consisted of PBMCs. The chain joins TRBV4-3 to TRBJ2-7; the D element could tentatively be TRBD1 or TRBD2, as 5 bases agree for each. In nucleotides, the sequence is TGCGCCAGCAGCCAGACACCTGGGGACGGCTCCTACGAGCAGTACTTC. Its translation is CASSQTPGDGSYEQYF.